This T cell receptor beta chain was documented in a study of cytomegalovirus exposure and HLA in healthy donors. For the study at large: Both the 100 to 150 validation repertoires and the 550 to 750 first-cohort repertoires used the same platform, as reported by a later analysis. The study, taken as a whole, reports: Altogether, more than 150 TCR beta chains were recorded as cytomegalovirus-associated. CMV antigen specificity of a few CMV-associated chains was confirmed in vitro.

CDR1 is MNHNY and CDR2 is SVGAGI in the germline V gene (reference sequence). CDR3 size: 14 residues. Trimming removed 8 bases at V and 4 bases at J, with 14 bases between. Only in-frame clones appear in the TCRdb table, and some are missing; sequencing was by immunoSEQ multiplex PCR. The table has fewer than 350,000 clones, 88% seen once. On this clone itself: Its target is unknown.

The chain carries TRBV6-6 and TRBJ1-4; D unclear. The TCR comes from a young woman in good health and CMV-seronegative. The sample was PBMCs. In DNA, the CDR3 is TGTGCCAGCCGCCAGGTGGGAGGTAATGAAAAACTGTTTTTT. It encodes CASRQVGGNEKLFF.